Detailed here is one TCR beta chain. These data belong to a study of blood T cell repertoires in COVID-19. About the study: Collection of acute and convalescent COVID-19 samples took place in the United States, Italy and Spain.

Germline-derived CDR1 and CDR2 are MNHEY and SVGAGI. The CDR3 has 14 amino acids. V was trimmed by 5 bases and J by 2 bases, leaving 12 bases between them. The authors' processing: Amplifying reference gene primers gave estimates of nucleated cell counts. Data came from immunoSEQ multiplex PCR; TCRdb stores just in-frame clones and leaves some out. Clone size and V and J calls were adopted from that table, with D and trimming inferred from the DNA. The sample carries a few hundred thousand clones, approximately 90% recorded once. The V gene is TRBV6-5, the J gene TRBJ1-1; weak D call: TRBD1 (6 bases). The sample taken for sequencing was peripheral blood. The sequence came from a woman in her 30s with COVID-19, enrolled during active disease. The CDR3 sequence: CASSRGQRNTEAFF. CDR3 DNA: TGTGCCAGCAGTCGGGGACAAAGAAACACTGAAGCTTTCTTT.